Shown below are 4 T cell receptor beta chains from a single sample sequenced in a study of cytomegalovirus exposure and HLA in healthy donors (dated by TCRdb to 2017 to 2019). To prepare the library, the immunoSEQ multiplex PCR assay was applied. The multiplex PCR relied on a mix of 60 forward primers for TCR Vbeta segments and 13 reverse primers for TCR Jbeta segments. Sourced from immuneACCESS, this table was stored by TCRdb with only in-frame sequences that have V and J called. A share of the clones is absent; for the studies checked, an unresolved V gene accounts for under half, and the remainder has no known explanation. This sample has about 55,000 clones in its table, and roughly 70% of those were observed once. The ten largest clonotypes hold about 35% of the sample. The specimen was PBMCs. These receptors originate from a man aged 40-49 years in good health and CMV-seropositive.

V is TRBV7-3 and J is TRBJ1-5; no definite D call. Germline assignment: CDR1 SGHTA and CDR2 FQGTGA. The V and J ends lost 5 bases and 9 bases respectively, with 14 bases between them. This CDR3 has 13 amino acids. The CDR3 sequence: CASSMQRGGPQHF. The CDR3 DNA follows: TGTGCCAGCAGCATGCAACGAGGAGGGCCCCAGCATTTT.

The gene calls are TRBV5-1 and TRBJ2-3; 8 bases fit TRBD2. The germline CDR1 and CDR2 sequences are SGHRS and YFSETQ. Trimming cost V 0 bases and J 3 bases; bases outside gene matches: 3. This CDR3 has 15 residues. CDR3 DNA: TGCGCCAGCAGCTTGGGGGGACTAGGTACAGATACGCAGTATTTT. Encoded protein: CASSLGGLGTDTQYF.

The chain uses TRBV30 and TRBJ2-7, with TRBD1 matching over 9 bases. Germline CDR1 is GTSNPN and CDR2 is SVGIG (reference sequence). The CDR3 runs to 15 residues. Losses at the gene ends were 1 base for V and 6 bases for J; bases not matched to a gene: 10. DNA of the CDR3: TGTGCCTGGAGTGGGGACGGGACAGGGAAGACCGAGCAGTACTTC. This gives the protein CAWSGDGTGKTEQYF. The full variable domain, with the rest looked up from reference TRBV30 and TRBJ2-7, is SQTIHQWPATLVQPVGSPLSLECTVEGTSNPNLYWYRQAAGRGLQLLFYSVGIGQISSEVPQNLSASRPQDRQFILSSKKLLLSDSGFYLCAWSGDGTGKTEQYFGPGTRLTVT.

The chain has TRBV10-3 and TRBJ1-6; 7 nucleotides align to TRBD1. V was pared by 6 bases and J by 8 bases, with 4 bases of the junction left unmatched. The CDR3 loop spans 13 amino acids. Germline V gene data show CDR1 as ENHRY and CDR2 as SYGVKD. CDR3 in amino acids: CAISDREDSPLHF. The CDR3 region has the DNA TGTGCCATCAGCGACAGGGAAGATTCACCCCTCCACTTT.